This T cell receptor (beta chain) was observed in a study of CD8+CD57+ T cells in acquired aplastic anemia. The length of the CDR3 is 13 residues. Germline V lookup: CDR1 ENHRY, CDR2 SYGVKD. V lost 4 bases and J 1 base, leaving 6 bases between the germline ends. Genomic DNA served as template for TCR beta VDJ and CDR3 profiling. MiXCR, run by TCRdb on the reads, gives a single entry per CDR3 protein. The sample carries around 21,000 distinct CDR3 sequences, under 40% recorded once. Patients selected for sequencing had displayed CD8+CD57+ cell expansion by flow cytometry. Patients uniformly had severe acquired aplastic anemia. This clonotype has just a few counts. The antigen is not known. Overall study findings and caveats: The authors found lower diversity in patient CD8+CD57+ cells than in total CD4+ and CD8+ pools.

The source of this sequence is a human donor with aplastic anemia. The chain carries TRBV10-3 and TRBJ2-3; no reliable D call. The sequenced sample consisted of CD8+CD57+ T cells sorted from PBMCs. Subset defined: bead-enriched CD8+CD57+ effector memory T cells from SAA patients. The CDR3, as DNA: TGTGCCATCAGTGGACTGGGCACAGATACGCAGTATTTT. As protein: CAISGLGTDTQYF.